These 10 T cell receptor beta chains were all obtained from the same sample, sequenced in a study of T-cell reconstitution after alpha-beta-depleted transplantation in children. A TCRbeta library incorporating unique molecular identifiers was prepared. TCRdb re-derived calls from the PCR reads in MiXCR, one entry per CDR3 protein. This sample carries about 590,000 distinct CDR3 sequences, 10% to 15% of them seen once, and the ten largest clones take about 2.2%. The sequencing used PBMCs, mostly from graft donor cells, collected 360 days after TCRalphabeta/CD19-depleted stem cell transplant. The receptors shown here come from a male patient younger than 18 who had a stem cell transplant for acute myeloid leukemia, so the T cells may come from the graft donor.

Only a few counts were recorded for this clonotype. CDR3 protein: CASRGALGQETQYF. CDR3 coding DNA: TGTGCCAGCAGAGGGGCCTTGGGTCAAGAGACCCAGTACTTC. V and J are TRBV25-1 and TRBJ2-5; D is perhaps TRBD1 (5 bases). This CDR3 is 14 amino acids long. Per germline, CDR1 MGHDK and CDR2 SYGVNS. Deletions cut 6 bases from V and 2 bases from J, with 13 bases between.

The chain joins TRBV20-1 to TRBJ2-3, with D perhaps matching TRBD1 (5 bases). This CDR3 is 12 amino acids long. V was shortened by 5 bases and J by 4 bases, with 10 bases between the two germline ends. Germline V gene lookup returns CDR1 DFQATT and CDR2 SNEGSKA (reference sequence). CDR3 DNA: TGCAGTGCTCTCAGGGTGCCAGATACGCAGTATTTT. Translated, it gives CSALRVPDTQYF.

In its sample, this clonotype was seen many times. The chain uses TRBV4-3 and TRBJ2-7; 7 positions agree with TRBD2. The CDR3 is made up of 14 amino acids. With 4 bases clipped from V and 1 base from J, the junction kept 4 bases outside the gene matches. Germline-derived CDR1 and CDR2 are LGHNA and YSLEER. CDR3 region: CASSLHGRSYEQYF. The CDR3 nucleotides are TGCGCCAGCAGCCTCCACGGGAGGTCCTACGAGCAGTACTTC.

The chain uses TRBV7-2 and TRBJ2-1; TRBD1 might be the D (6 bases). V lost 2 bases and J 6 bases, leaving 17 bases between the germline ends. Germline CDR1 is SGHTA and CDR2 is FQGNSA. CDR3 size: 16 residues. This CDR3 reads CASSLLSGTPANEQFF. DNA for the CDR3: TGTGCCAGCAGCTTATTGTCTGGGACACCGGCCAATGAGCAGTTCTTC.

The chain employs TRBV21-1 and TRBJ2-7; the table's D call of TRBD2 was not tested on the DNA. TRBV21-1 is classified as a pseudogene. The CDR3 spans 16 residues. The CDR3 sequence is CASSKPPNLASYEQYF. The CDR3 DNA is TGTGCCAGCAGCAAACCTCCCAACTTAGCCTCCTACGAGCAGTACTTC.

The gene calls are TRBV5-1 and TRBJ2-1; D might be TRBD2 (6 bases). V gave up 0 bases and J gave up 7 bases, with 14 bases separating them. The CDR3 extends over 15 amino acids. Germline assignment: CDR1 SGHRS and CDR2 YFSETQ. CDR3 nucleotide sequence: TGCGCCAGCAGCTTGGAATCGGGACTCCCAAATGAGCAGTTCTTC. Translating gives CASSLESGLPNEQFF.

The chain is built from TRBV7-2 and TRBJ2-1; weak D call: TRBD2 (5 bases). The length of the CDR3 is 15 residues. Germline CDR1 SGHTA, CDR2 FQGNSA. V was shortened by 6 bases and J by 8 bases, with 20 bases between the two germline ends. This CDR3 reads CASRIASRILDEQFF. The DNA for the CDR3 is TGTGCCAGCAGGATAGCGTCCCGAATATTGGATGAGCAGTTCTTC.

The J gene is TRBJ1-3, the V gene TRBV12-3 or TRBV12-4, with a possible D match to TRBD1 (5 bases). Deletions cut 5 bases from V and 0 bases from J, with 14 bases between. The CDR3 length is 16 residues. The DNA for the CDR3 is TGTGCCAGCAGTCCGGGGGTCAGGGACTCTGGAAACACCATATATTTT. It is translated as CASSPGVRDSGNTIYF.

The rearrangement joins TRBV12-3 or TRBV12-4 to TRBJ2-7; 7 nucleotides align to TRBD2. Losses at the gene ends were 6 bases for V and 4 bases for J; bases not matched to a gene: 3. CDR3 length equals 12 residues. Written as DNA, the CDR3 is TGTGCCAGCAGCGCGGGAGCGTACGAGCAGTACTTC. Translated: CASSAGAYEQYF.

V is TRBV15 and J is TRBJ1-4; D remains ambiguous. The CDR3 runs to 17 residues. The germline gives CDR1 LNHNV, CDR2 YYDKDF (reference sequence). V dropped 0 bases and J dropped 8 bases, with 19 bases sitting between them. The DNA of the CDR3 is TGTGCCACCAGCAGAGATCCGGCAGTCCTGTTGGGGGAAAAACTGTTTTTT. The encoded protein is CATSRDPAVLLGEKLFF.